The subject of this entry is one T cell receptor beta chain. These data originate in a study of T-cell memory formation after mild COVID-19. TCRdb ran MiXCR on the 5' RACE reads and lists one entry per CDR3 protein. The table lists under 250,000 distinct CDR3 sequences, under 12% of them singletons. This CDR3 spans 11 amino acids. Germline V gene lookup returns CDR1 LNHDA and CDR2 SQIVND (reference sequence). V was cut by 5 bases and J by 2 bases, with 1 base left in between. The rearrangement uses TRBV19 and TRBJ2-1; D is unresolved. Sequenced material: PBMCs or a T cell subset sorted from them (not recorded which). This sequence was found in a man aged 18 to 29 who had mild COVID-19 (a few samples of this study predate the infection). Cell type and time point are not known. As DNA, the CDR3 is TGTGCCAGTAGTGCCTACAATGAGCAGTTCTTC. This encodes CASSAYNEQFF.